This TCR beta chain is drawn from a study of shared clonotypes between healthy human individuals. Findings and caveats of the study: The sampled material consisted only of blood, and tissue repertoires are likely to differ.

Concerning this clone: Its matching antigen is unknown.

V lost 4 bases, J lost 2 bases, and 18 bases lay in between. This CDR3 has 16 amino acids. The germline gives CDR1 KGHSH, CDR2 LQKENI. Spread over ten immunoSEQ deep assay plates, unsorted PBMC DNA underwent sequencing. Clones were read by immunoSEQ multiplex PCR, and TCRdb kept only the in-frame ones, dropping some. The sample records approximately 470,000 clones, roughly 80% being singletons. The chain is built from TRBV18 and TRBJ2-7; D might be TRBD1 or TRBD2, each matching 5 bases. Input material: PBMCs. This sequence was found in a woman between 40 and 50 years old in good health. Some clones in this sample may be carry-over from other donors' samples. DNA for the CDR3: TGTGCCAGCTCACTAGGGACCAACGTTTCCCCCTACGAGCAGTACTTC. This translates into CASSLGTNVSPYEQYF. Based on the CDR3 plus reference TRBV18 and TRBJ2-7, the full variable domain is NAGVMQNPRHLVRRRGQEARLRCSPMKGHSHVYWYRQLPEEGLKFMVYLQKENIIDESGMPKERFSAEFPKEGPSILRIQQVVRGDSAAYFCASSLGTNVSPYEQYFGPGTRLTVT.